The source of this T cell receptor beta chain is a study of response to subunit inactivated influenza vaccine. Study observations and caveats: Authors suggested each seasonal influenza vaccination recruits few new T cells.

Comments on this clonotype: No antigen is known for it.

MiXCR, run by TCRdb on the RT-PCR reads, gives a single entry per CDR3 protein. This sample has roughly 650,000 distinct CDR3 sequences, with 11% to 15% found just once. The TCR originated in a man aged 45-60 years who received an inactivated influenza vaccine. Sequencing used PBMCs from blood, obtained approximately 15 days before vaccination.

The CDR3 DNA reads TGTGCCAGCAGCCTGTTGATCCATGAAAAACTGTTTTTT. Its translation: CASSLLIHEKLFF. The gene calls are TRBV3-1 and TRBJ1-4; D gene unclear. V was trimmed by 4 bases and J by 6 bases, leaving 9 bases between them. The CDR3 is 13 residues long. CDR1 and CDR2 from the germline V gene are LGHDT and YNNKEL (reference sequence).